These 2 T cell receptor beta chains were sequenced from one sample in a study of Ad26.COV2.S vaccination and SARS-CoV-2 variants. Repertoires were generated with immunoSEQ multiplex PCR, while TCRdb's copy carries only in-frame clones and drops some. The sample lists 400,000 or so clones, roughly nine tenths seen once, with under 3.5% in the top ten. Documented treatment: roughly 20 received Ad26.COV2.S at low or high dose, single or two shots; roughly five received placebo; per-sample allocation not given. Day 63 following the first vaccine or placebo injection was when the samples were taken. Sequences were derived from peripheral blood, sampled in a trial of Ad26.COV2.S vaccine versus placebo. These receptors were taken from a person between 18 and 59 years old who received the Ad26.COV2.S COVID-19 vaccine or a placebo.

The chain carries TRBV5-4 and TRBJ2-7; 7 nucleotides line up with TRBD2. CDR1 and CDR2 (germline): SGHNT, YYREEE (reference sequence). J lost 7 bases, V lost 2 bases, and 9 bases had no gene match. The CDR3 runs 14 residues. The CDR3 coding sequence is TGTGCCAGCAGCTTAGGGACCCCGGGGGGTGAGCAGTACTTC. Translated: CASSLGTPGGEQYF.

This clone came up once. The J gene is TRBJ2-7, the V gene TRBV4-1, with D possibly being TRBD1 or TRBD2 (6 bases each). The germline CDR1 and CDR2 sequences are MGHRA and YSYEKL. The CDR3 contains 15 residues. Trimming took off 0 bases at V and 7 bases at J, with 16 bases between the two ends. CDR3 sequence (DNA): TGCGCCAGCAGCCAAGATGGTGGGGGGCTAAGGGAGCAGTACTTC. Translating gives CASSQDGGGLREQYF.